The next 32 T cell receptor beta chains were all read from a single sample in a study of long-term antiretroviral therapy in people with HIV (dated by TCRdb to between 2021 and 2022). The immunoSEQ hsTCRB v3.0 assay was used at survey level resolution to sequence the TRB variable region. The table was pulled from immuneACCESS by TCRdb, which kept in-frame rearrangements only. Such tables lose some clones; where checked, under half of the loss comes from unresolved V genes, and the rest has no known cause. Within this sample are 30,000 to 40,000 clones, with around 86% of them counted one time only. The leading ten clones occupy 6.2% of the sample. The sample was unsorted PBMCs, taken 1 year after starting antiretroviral therapy. These receptors were collected from a man younger than 30 with HIV.

The CDR3 is CASSLQETQYF. The CDR3 DNA reads as TGTGCCAGCAGCTTACAAGAGACCCAGTACTTC. The J gene is TRBJ2-5, the V gene TRBV11-2; the D is unclear. The CDR3 totals 11 residues. Germline CDR1 and CDR2: SGHAT and FQNNGV. With 2 bases removed from V and 2 bases from J, the gap between germline ends came to 0 bases. Full variable domain (missing parts from reference TRBV11-2 and TRBJ2-5): EAGVAQSPRYKIIEKRQSVAFWCNPISGHATLYWYQQILGQGPKLLIQFQNNGVVDDSQLPKDRFSAERLKGVDSTLKIQPAKLEDSAVYLCASSLQETQYFGPGTRLLVL.

The rearrangement joins TRBV7-9 to TRBJ1-1; TRBD1 matches 8 bases. Germline CDR1 SEHNR, CDR2 FQNEAQ (reference sequence). The CDR3 contains 15 residues. V was pared by 1 base and J by 5 bases, with 6 bases of the junction left unmatched. Here the CDR3 DNA reads TGTGCCAGCAGCTTAGTAACAGGGGGGAAAACTGAAGCTTTCTTT. Residues: CASSLVTGGKTEAFF.

CDR3 DNA: TGTGCCAGCAGATCCGGGACATTGGACACTGAAGCTTTCTTT. It yields the protein CASRSGTLDTEAFF. The V call is TRBV2, the J call TRBJ1-1, with a weak D call TRBD1 (6 bases). Trimming took 6 bases from V and 3 from J, leaving 14 bases between them. Germline V gene lookup returns CDR1 SNHLY and CDR2 FYNNEI. CDR3 length equals 14 residues.

This clone has a single count. The rearrangement joins TRBV4-1 to TRBJ1-1, with 11 bases that match TRBD1. Germline loops: CDR1 MGHRA, CDR2 YSYEKL. With V trimmed by 3 bases and J by 4 bases, 4 bases remained unmatched. CDR3 size: 15 residues. CDR3 nucleotide sequence: TGCGCCAGCAGCCACGGACAGGGGGCTAGCACTGAAGCTTTCTTT. This translates into CASSHGQGASTEAFF.

This chain joins TRBV2 and TRBJ2-7; D remains unclear. The V end was cut by 4 bases, the J end by 3 bases, with 13 bases between. The germline V gene encodes CDR1 SNHLY and CDR2 FYNNEI. CDR3 size: 14 residues. As DNA, the CDR3 is TGTGCCAGCAGTGCCCCAACCTCGGACTACGAGCAGTACTTC. Its protein is CASSAPTSDYEQYF.

The CDR3 DNA follows: TGTGCCAGCAGCCCCGAGACGGGTCTCACTGAAGCTTTCTTT. It codes for CASSPETGLTEAFF. V is TRBV6-5 and J is TRBJ1-1; D not certain. Looked up from germline, CDR1 is MNHEY and CDR2 is SVGAGI. This CDR3 region has 14 residues. V was shortened by 6 bases and J by 4 bases, with 15 bases between the two germline ends.

This clone was found a few times. The V call is TRBV10-2, the J call TRBJ1-1; 8 bases are shared with TRBD1. V shed 6 bases and J 1 base; nucleotides not matched to a gene: 4. The CDR3 loop spans 14 amino acids. The germline V gene encodes CDR1 WSHSY and CDR2 SAAADI. The CDR3 spells CASSLGQGNTEAFF. Here the CDR3 DNA reads TGCGCCAGCAGCCTTGGACAGGGGAACACTGAAGCTTTCTTT.

This clone has a handful of counts. The chain combines TRBV2 with TRBJ2-7, with D possibly being TRBD1 or TRBD2 (5 bases each). Per the germline V gene, CDR1 is SNHLY and CDR2 is FYNNEI. The CDR3 is made up of 14 amino acids. Trimming stripped 6 bases from V and 2 bases from J, with 14 bases between. The CDR3 loop is CASRLRDRTYEQYF. The CDR3 DNA follows: TGTGCCAGCAGGCTCCGGGACCGAACCTACGAGCAGTACTTC. The full variable domain, with the rest looked up from reference TRBV2 and TRBJ2-7, is EPEVTQTPSHQVTQMGQEVILRCVPISNHLYFYWYRQILGQKVEFLVSFYNNEISEKSEIFDDQFSVERPDGSNFTLKIRSTKLEDSAMYFCASRLRDRTYEQYFGPGTRLTVT.

V gene TRBV7-2 combines with J gene TRBJ2-1; tentatively, D is TRBD2 (6 bases). CDR3 length: 15 amino acids. CDR1 and CDR2 (germline): SGHTA, FQGNSA. V was shortened by 2 bases and J by 8 bases, with 16 bases between the two germline ends. Here the CDR3 reads CASSLSGREGDEQFF. CDR3 bases: TGTGCCAGCAGCTTAAGCGGGCGAGAAGGGGATGAGCAGTTCTTC.

The chain has TRBV7-9 and TRBJ2-1; 9 nucleotides agree with TRBD1. Unmatched junction bases numbered 8, after V lost 4 bases and J lost 4 bases. Germline V gene sequence: CDR1 SEHNR, CDR2 FQNEAQ (reference sequence). The CDR3 runs 16 residues. Here the CDR3 DNA reads TGTGCCAGCAGCTCCCGGGACAGGGAAGGGTACAATGAGCAGTTCTTC. It encodes CASSSRDREGYNEQFF. Complete variable domain (other parts from reference TRBV7-9 and TRBJ2-1): DTGVSQNPRHKITKRGQNVTFRCDPISEHNRLYWYRQTLGQGPEFLTYFQNEAQLEKSRLLSDRFSAERPKGSFSTLEIQRTEQGDSAMYLCASSSRDREGYNEQFFGPGTRLTVL.

This chain uses TRBV4-1 with TRBJ1-1; 8 bases line up with TRBD1. V shed 1 base, J shed 3 bases, and the junction held 4 bases outside the gene matches. Germline V lookup: CDR1 MGHRA, CDR2 YSYEKL. The CDR3 runs 15 residues. The CDR3: CASSQATDRDTEAFF. The CDR3 DNA reads as TGCGCCAGCAGCCAAGCCACGGACAGGGACACTGAAGCTTTCTTT.

The rearrangement joins TRBV27 to TRBJ2-3, with a possible D match to TRBD1 (5 bases). The CDR3 contains 17 residues. Looked up from germline, CDR1 is MNHEY and CDR2 is SMNVEV (reference sequence). The V gene lost 2 bases and the J gene lost 4 bases, with 19 bases spanning the gap. The CDR3 nucleotides are TGTGCCAGCAGTTTACAGGGCGTGAGGAAAGGCTCAGATACGCAGTATTTT. This codes for CASSLQGVRKGSDTQYF.

V is TRBV7-9 and J is TRBJ1-1; weak D call: TRBD1 (5 bases). V lost 1 base and J lost 2, with 14 bases in between. This CDR3 has 16 amino acids. Germline CDR1 SEHNR, CDR2 FQNEAQ (reference sequence). The CDR3 DNA follows: TGTGCCAGCAGCTTAGTTCGGGCAGACAGAAACACTGAAGCTTTCTTT. Translating it yields CASSLVRADRNTEAFF.

The chain has TRBV6-5 and TRBJ1-4; D not resolved. V shed 4 bases and J shed 8 bases, with 14 bases lying between them. Germline V CDR1 and CDR2: MNHEY, SVGAGI. This CDR3 is built from 14 residues. The CDR3 DNA reads TGTGCCAGCAGTTCCATCGGCGAGGTGGAAAAACTGTTTTTT. Its translation is CASSSIGEVEKLFF.

The J gene is TRBJ1-2, the V gene TRBV2, with D perhaps matching TRBD1 (6 bases). The V gene's germline CDR1 is SNHLY and CDR2 FYNNEI. This CDR3 is 16 amino acids long. Deletions cut 3 bases from V and 0 bases from J, with 14 bases between. CDR3 sequence (DNA): TGTGCCAGCAGTGACGCTAAGGGACAACCTAACTATGGCTACACCTTC. This encodes CASSDAKGQPNYGYTF.

The chain joins TRBV4-3 to TRBJ2-7; 8 nucleotides match TRBD1. This CDR3 spans 14 amino acids. Germline V CDR1 and CDR2: LGHNA, YSLEER. Trimming removed 2 bases from V and 3 bases from J; junction bases left unmatched: 3. The CDR3 loop is CASSQTTGDYEQYF. CDR3 sequence (DNA): TGCGCCAGCAGCCAAACGACAGGGGACTACGAGCAGTACTTC.

The rearrangement uses TRBV19 and TRBJ2-7, with D possibly matching TRBD1 (6 bases). The germline V and J ends were trimmed by 5 bases and 4 bases, with 9 bases remaining between them. CDR1 is LNHDA and CDR2 is SQIVND in the germline V gene (reference sequence). This CDR3 is 12 amino acids long. The DNA for the CDR3 is TGTGCCAGTAGTCCCACAGGGTACGAGCAGTACTTC. The encoded protein is CASSPTGYEQYF.

The chain uses TRBV5-1 and TRBJ2-5; 11 bases match TRBD1. In germline, CDR1 is SGHRS, CDR2 YFSETQ. V lost 3 bases to trimming and J lost 5 bases; unmatched junction nucleotides: 6. The CDR3 is 15 amino acids. The CDR3 region is CASSSRTGGRETQYF. The CDR3 DNA is TGCGCCAGCAGCTCCAGGACAGGGGGCAGGGAGACCCAGTACTTC.

The gene calls are TRBV6-5 and TRBJ1-2, with TRBD1 as a possible D gene (6 bases). The length of the CDR3 is 14 residues. V was pared by 7 bases and J by 8 bases, with 20 bases between. Germline loops: CDR1 MNHEY, CDR2 SVGAGI. CDR3 nucleotides: TGTGCCAGCAACGGACAGAGGGGAAAGAGGGGCTACACCTTC. This sequence encodes CASNGQRGKRGYTF.

The chain uses TRBV7-2 and TRBJ2-7, with a possible D match to TRBD2 (6 bases). V was trimmed by 4 bases and J by 4 bases, leaving 17 bases between them. The CDR3 is 15 amino acids. Germline V gene lookup returns CDR1 SGHTA and CDR2 FQGNSA. The CDR3 spells CASSSPGTGSYEQYF. The CDR3 coding sequence is TGTGCCAGCAGCTCGCCAGGGACTGGCTCTTACGAGCAGTACTTC.

The rearrangement uses TRBV18 and TRBJ1-1; a possible D gene is TRBD1 (5 bases). CDR1 and CDR2 from the germline V gene are KGHSH and LQKENI. The length of the CDR3 is 13 residues. V dropped 0 bases and J dropped 5 bases, with 7 bases sitting between them. The DNA of the CDR3 is TGTGCCAGCTCACCACCGGGGGGAACTGAAGCTTTCTTT. Translating gives CASSPPGGTEAFF.

The V gene is TRBV5-6, the J gene TRBJ2-5; D is undetermined. The CDR3 is 13 residues long. Trimming removed 0 bases from V and 8 bases from J, with 11 bases in between. Looked up from germline, CDR1 is SGHDT and CDR2 is YYEEEE. DNA of the CDR3: TGTGCCAGCAGCTTGGATGACCAGCCCACCCAGTACTTC. Translation: CASSLDDQPTQYF.

This chain joins TRBV5-6 and TRBJ2-3; TRBD1 is a possible D gene (5 bases). Trimming removed 2 bases from V and 5 bases from J, with 6 bases in between. Germline V gene data show CDR1 as SGHDT and CDR2 as YYEEEE. This CDR3 has 12 amino acids. CDR3 amino acids: CASSFRVDTQYF. CDR3 nucleotides: TGTGCCAGCAGCTTCAGGGTAGATACGCAGTATTTT.

This chain connects TRBV6-5 to TRBJ1-1; no reliable D call. Trimming removed 2 bases at V and 5 bases at J, with 15 bases between. The CDR3 extends over 15 amino acids. Germline CDR1 reads MNHEY; CDR2 reads SVGAGI. CDR3 region: CASSYKGPVGTEAFF. Here the CDR3 DNA reads TGTGCCAGCAGTTACAAGGGCCCCGTCGGTACTGAAGCTTTCTTT.

V and J are TRBV6-4 and TRBJ2-3; maybe TRBD1 (7 bases). In germline, CDR1 is MRHNA, CDR2 SNTAGT. V was pared by 0 bases and J by 3 bases, with 13 bases between. The CDR3 loop spans 16 amino acids. The CDR3 region is CASSDSPGGSTDTQYF. DNA for the CDR3: TGTGCCAGCAGTGACTCGCCAGGGGGGTCAACAGATACGCAGTATTTT.

As to this clone: One end of the junction does not line up with germline, which may come from a read error. The chain is built from TRBV5-5 and TRBJ2-7; no clear D. CDR3 size: 14 residues. Germline lookup yields CDR1 SGHKS and CDR2 YYEKEE (reference sequence). The CDR3 loop is CASTQRVNHYERYF. CDR3 bases: TGTGCCAGCACCCAACGAGTAAACCACTACGAGCGGTACTTC.

The chain couples TRBV2 to TRBJ1-1, with D possibly matching TRBD1 (5 bases). Trimming left V 5 bases short and J 1 base short, with 11 bases between. The CDR3 is 14 residues long. Looked up from germline, CDR1 is SNHLY and CDR2 is FYNNEI. This chain's CDR3 is CASSIDRKNTEAFF. The CDR3 coding sequence is TGTGCCAGCAGTATTGACAGAAAGAACACTGAAGCTTTCTTT.

The CDR3 DNA sequence: TGTGCCAGCAGTGCTTCAGGGTTGGGGAATGAGCAGTTCTTC. Translating gives CASSASGLGNEQFF. The chain is built from TRBV6-1 and TRBJ2-1; maybe TRBD1 (5 bases). CDR1 and CDR2 (germline): MNHNS, SASEGT. V was pared by 4 bases and J by 7 bases, with 14 bases between. The CDR3 consists of 14 residues.

This chain uses TRBV5-1 with TRBJ2-2; 11 nucleotides line up with TRBD1. The CDR3 covers 20 residues. Germline assignment: CDR1 SGHRS and CDR2 YFSETQ. The V and J ends lost 1 base and 5 bases, in that order; junction bases with no gene match: 16. The CDR3 bases are TGCGCCAGCAGCTTGAGGACCTACGCCGGGACAGGGGGGAAGACCGGGGAGCTGTTTTTT. Translated: CASSLRTYAGTGGKTGELFF.

In DNA, the CDR3 is TGTGCCAGTAGTAGGTCGGGCCTCACTAACCAAGAGACCCAGTACTTC. It yields the protein CASSRSGLTNQETQYF. The J gene is TRBJ2-5, the V gene TRBV19; D unresolved. The ends were cut back, 4 bases at V and 0 bases at J, with 15 bases in the middle. CDR1 is LNHDA, CDR2 SQIVND, per germline (reference sequence). The CDR3 is made up of 16 amino acids.

The genes are TRBV28 and TRBJ1-1; the D gene is possibly TRBD1 (5 bases). V was clipped by 5 bases and J by 0 bases, with 13 bases between them. This CDR3 is 15 amino acids long. In germline, CDR1 is MDHEN, CDR2 SYDVKM. CDR3 region: CASSLPDSLNTEAFF. CDR3 sequence (DNA): TGTGCCAGCAGTCTTCCCGACAGTCTGAACACTGAAGCTTTCTTT. Filled out from reference TRBV28 and TRBJ1-1, the complete variable domain reads DVKVTQSSRYLVKRTGEKVFLECVQDMDHENMFWYRQDPGLGLRLIYFSYDVKMKEKGDIPEGYSVSREKKERFSLILESASTNQTSMYLCASSLPDSLNTEAFFGQGTRLTVV.

This chain connects TRBV9 to TRBJ1-3; TRBD1 is a possible D gene (6 bases). CDR1 is SGDLS and CDR2 is YYNGEE in the germline V gene. The CDR3 loop spans 16 amino acids. Trimming cost V 3 bases and J 4 bases, with 17 bases left between them. CDR3 DNA: TGTGCCAGCAGCGCCCAGAGGGGGGTTGAAGGAAACACCATATATTTT. Translating gives CASSAQRGVEGNTIYF.